These 20 T cell receptor beta chains originate from one sample sequenced in a study of CD8+CD57+ T cells in acquired aplastic anemia. TCR beta VDJ and CDR3 profiling used genomic DNA as template. MiXCR, applied by TCRdb to the reads, yields one record per CDR3 protein. The sample includes roughly 260,000 distinct CDR3 sequences, more than 40% of them seen just once. For sequencing, patients were chosen who had shown expansion of CD8+CD57+ cells by flow cytometry. Sequenced material: sorted CD4+, CD8+, or CD8+CD57+ T cells (not recorded which) from PBMCs. The source is a human donor with aplastic anemia.

About this clonotype: Possible read error: a much larger clone is one base away. The chain employs TRBV6-6 and TRBJ1-1; maybe TRBD1 (5 bases). Per germline, CDR1 MNHNY and CDR2 SVGAGI (reference sequence). The V and J ends lost 4 bases and 0 bases respectively, with 12 bases between them. The CDR3 is 15 amino acids. The CDR3 loop reads CASSSQRGMNTEAFF. As DNA, the CDR3 is TGTGCCAGCAGTTCACAACGGGGCATGAACACTGAAGCTTTCTTT.

The chain has TRBV19 and TRBJ2-7, with D tentatively TRBD1 (7 bases). CDR1 is LNHDA, CDR2 SQIVND, per germline (reference sequence). Trimming pared 4 bases from V and 0 bases from J, leaving 16 bases between. The CDR3 has 16 amino acids. The CDR3: CASSNTRRDSSYEQYF. CDR3 coding DNA: TGTGCCAGTAGTAACACCAGGAGGGACAGCTCCTACGAGCAGTACTTC.

This clonotype was detected ten times or more. V is TRBV7-8 and J is TRBJ2-7, with 11 bases that match TRBD1. This CDR3 comprises 17 residues. CDR1 SGHVS and CDR2 FQNEAQ come from the germline V gene. J was trimmed by 2 bases and V by 4 bases; bases with no gene match: 10. The CDR3 DNA follows: TGTGCCAGCAGCTCACCCCTGGGACAGGGGGGAACCTACGAGCAGTACTTC. Encoded protein: CASSSPLGQGGTYEQYF. Based on the CDR3 plus reference TRBV7-8 and TRBJ2-7, the full variable domain is GAGVSQSPRYKVAKRGQDVALRCDPISGHVSLFWYQQALGQGPEFLTYFQNEAQLDKSGLPSDRFFAERPEGSVSTLKIQRTQQEDSAVYLCASSSPLGQGGTYEQYFGPGTRLTVT.

The chain links TRBV2 to TRBJ2-1, with D maybe TRBD2 (5 bases). Between the trimmed V and J ends, which lost 6 bases and 7 bases, there was a span of 19 bases. The CDR3 totals 15 residues. CDR1 is SNHLY, CDR2 FYNNEI, per germline. Written as DNA, the CDR3 is TGTGCCAGCAGCTTAGTGACCAGCGGACTGAATGAGCAGTTCTTC. Amino acid sequence: CASSLVTSGLNEQFF.

V gene TRBV7-2 combines with J gene TRBJ1-6; D remains ambiguous. CDR3 length: 14 residues. Germline loops: CDR1 SGHTA, CDR2 FQGNSA. V lost 7 bases and J 7 bases, leaving 14 bases between the germline ends. The CDR3 protein is CASTLKVRNSPLHF. The CDR3 DNA reads as TGTGCCAGCACCCTTAAAGTAAGGAATTCACCCCTCCACTTT.

Written as DNA, the CDR3 is TGTGCCAGTAGTACTAGATCGGCCGGGGAGCTGTTTTTT. Protein product: CASSTRSAGELFF. The chain combines TRBV19 with TRBJ2-2; D ambiguous. The CDR3 runs 13 residues. The germline CDR1 and CDR2 sequences are LNHDA and SQIVND (reference sequence). V dropped 4 bases and J dropped 6 bases, with 9 bases sitting between them.

The V gene is TRBV25-1, the J gene TRBJ1-1; D unclear. Germline V gene sequence: CDR1 MGHDK, CDR2 SYGVNS. Trimming took 8 bases from V and 11 from J, leaving 15 bases between them. This CDR3 has 11 amino acids. The CDR3 is CASAGGFVAFF. The DNA of the CDR3 is TGTGCCAGCGCCGGTGGGTTTGTCGCTTTCTTT.

With respect to this clonotype: This sequence may be a read error, since a much larger clone differs from it by one base. The chain couples TRBV10-3 to TRBJ2-5; D is ambiguous. V lost 10 bases, J lost 5 bases, and 14 bases lay in between. The germline CDR1 and CDR2 sequences are ENHRY and SYGVKD. CDR3 length: 12 residues. CDR3 protein: CASGDIRETQYF. The CDR3 coding sequence is TGTGCCAGCGGTGATATTAGGGAGACCCAGTACTTC.

This clonotype was detected once. This rearrangement joins TRBV2 to TRBJ2-7; 8 nucleotides line up with TRBD1. CDR3 length equals 15 residues. The V segment lost 5 bases and the J segment 6 bases; nucleotides outside the gene matches: 12. In germline, CDR1 is SNHLY, CDR2 FYNNEI. For the CDR3, the DNA is TGTGCCAGCAGTTCGACGGACAGGGAAGAAGGCGAGCAGTACTTC. It specifies CASSSTDREEGEQYF.

This clonotype was counted many times. The chain uses TRBV9 and TRBJ2-5; the match to TRBD1 covers 7 bases. The CDR3 extends over 14 amino acids. V trimming: 3 bases; J trimming: 1 base; junction bases outside the gene matches: 3. Germline CDR1 is SGDLS and CDR2 is YYNGEE. The CDR3 DNA sequence: TGTGCCAGCAGCGCTGACAGGGTCCAAGAGACCCAGTACTTC. The encoded protein is CASSADRVQETQYF.

This clonotype showed up many times. V usage is TRBV6-1 and J usage is TRBJ1-6, with D maybe TRBD1 (6 bases). V lost 1 base, J lost 13 bases, and 17 bases lay in between. Germline CDR1 MNHNS, CDR2 SASEGT. The CDR3 spans 15 residues. The CDR3 DNA reads as TGTGCCAGCAGTGAAGATCTGAGCCCCCAGGGGCCCCTCCACTTT. It encodes CASSEDLSPQGPLHF.

This clonotype was observed at least ten times. The chain has TRBV7-9 and TRBJ1-6; 9 nucleotides line up with TRBD1. Germline V CDR1 and CDR2: SEHNR, FQNEAQ (reference sequence). The CDR3 loop spans 16 amino acids. Trimming at V came to 5 bases and at J to 7 bases, leaving 9 bases not matched to a gene. The CDR3 DNA reads TGTGCCAGCAGCCATCCGGGACAGGGAGTAAATTCACCCCTCCACTTT. This translates into CASSHPGQGVNSPLHF.

The DNA for the CDR3 is TGTGCCAGCAGTTTCTTGGCTCAAGAGACCCAGTACTTC. Translated, it gives CASSFLAQETQYF. V usage is TRBV12-3 or TRBV12-4 and J usage is TRBJ2-5, with no clear D. This CDR3 contains 13 residues. The germline V and J ends were trimmed by 3 bases and 2 bases, with 7 bases remaining between them.

At least ten counts were recorded for this clonotype. The chain carries TRBV3-1 and TRBJ1-6; no clear D gene. Trimming removed 1 base from V and 5 bases from J, with 12 bases in between. CDR3 length: 16 amino acids. Germline CDR1 and CDR2: LGHDT and YNNKEL (reference sequence). The CDR3, as DNA: TGTGCCAGCAGCCAAGGACGGATATGGAATAATTCACCCCTCCACTTT. The encoded protein is CASSQGRIWNNSPLHF. Drawing the rest from reference TRBV3-1 and TRBJ1-6, the complete variable domain is DTAVSQTPKYLVTQMGNDKSIKCEQNLGHDTMYWYKQDSKKFLKIMFSYNNKELIINETVPNRFSPKSPDKAHLNLHINSLELGDSAVYFCASSQGRIWNNSPLHFGNGTRLTVT.

The chain uses TRBV7-3 and TRBJ2-1, with D unresolved. The CDR3 sequence is 13 residues long. CDR1 SGHTA and CDR2 FQGTGA come from the germline V gene. Trimming pared 2 bases from V and 6 bases from J, leaving 8 bases between. The CDR3 here is CASSLDTPNEQFF. In nucleotides, the CDR3 is TGTGCCAGCAGCTTAGATACCCCCAATGAGCAGTTCTTC.

The chain is built from TRBV9 and TRBJ2-7, with D uncertain. Germline assignment: CDR1 SGDLS and CDR2 YYNGEE. Trimming removed 3 bases at V and 0 bases at J, with 13 bases between. The CDR3 has 15 residues. Written as DNA, the CDR3 is TGTGCCAGCAGCGCCTACGGCCGTAGCTCCTACGAGCAGTACTTC. It codes for CASSAYGRSSYEQYF.

The chain has TRBV2 and TRBJ1-2, with 7 nucleotides matching TRBD1. J lost 7 bases, V lost 8 bases, and 13 bases had no gene match. The CDR3 spans 14 residues. Looked up from germline, CDR1 is SNHLY and CDR2 is FYNNEI. CDR3 sequence reads: CASPSGSGGVGYTF. The CDR3 DNA sequence: TGTGCCAGCCCCTCCGGGTCAGGGGGTGTTGGCTACACCTTC. The full variable domain, rest sourced from reference TRBV2 and TRBJ1-2, is EPEVTQTPSHQVTQMGQEVILRCVPISNHLYFYWYRQILGQKVEFLVSFYNNEISEKSEIFDDQFSVERPDGSNFTLKIRSTKLEDSAMYFCASPSGSGGVGYTFGSGTRLTVV.

This chain links TRBV5-1 with TRBJ1-1; no reliable D call. Trimming removed 2 bases from V and 0 bases from J, with 17 bases in between. Germline V gene sequence: CDR1 SGHRS, CDR2 YFSETQ. CDR3 length: 17 amino acids. The CDR3 coding sequence is TGCGCCAGCAGCTTCAAGAAAGGGAACGCAATGAACACTGAAGCTTTCTTT. Amino acid sequence: CASSFKKGNAMNTEAFF.

This clonotype was seen only a few times. The chain employs TRBV20-1 and TRBJ2-7; perhaps TRBD1 as D (7 bases). V was shortened by 7 bases and J by 3 bases, with 13 bases between the two germline ends. CDR3 length: 12 amino acids. Germline lookup yields CDR1 DFQATT and CDR2 SNEGSKA (reference sequence). Here the CDR3 reads CSVRQGGYEQYF. For the CDR3, the DNA is TGCAGTGTTCGGCAGGGGGGCTACGAGCAGTACTTC.

The chain employs TRBV10-3 and TRBJ2-7; 7 bases are a match to TRBD1. The V segment lost 8 bases and the J segment 2 bases; nucleotides outside the gene matches: 6. The germline gives CDR1 ENHRY, CDR2 SYGVKD. The CDR3 runs to 13 residues. CDR3 amino acids: CAISTGTPYEQYF. The CDR3, as DNA: TGTGCCATCTCGACAGGGACCCCCTACGAGCAGTACTTC.